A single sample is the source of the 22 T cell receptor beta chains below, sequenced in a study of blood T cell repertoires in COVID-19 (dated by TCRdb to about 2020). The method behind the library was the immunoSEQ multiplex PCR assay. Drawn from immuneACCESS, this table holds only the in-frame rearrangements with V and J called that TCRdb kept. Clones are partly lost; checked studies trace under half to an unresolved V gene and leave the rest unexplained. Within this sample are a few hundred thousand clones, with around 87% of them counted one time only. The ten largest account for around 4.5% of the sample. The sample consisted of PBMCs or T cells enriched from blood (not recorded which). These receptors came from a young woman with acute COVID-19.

Here the CDR3 DNA reads TGCGCCAGCAGCTTGGGAGGTACTGGGGCCAACGTCCTGACTTTC. Protein sequence: CASSLGGTGANVLTF. This chain joins TRBV5-1 and TRBJ2-6; D is uncertain. This CDR3 spans 15 amino acids. Trimming removed 0 bases from V and 2 bases from J, with 6 bases in between. Germline CDR1 reads SGHRS; CDR2 reads YFSETQ.

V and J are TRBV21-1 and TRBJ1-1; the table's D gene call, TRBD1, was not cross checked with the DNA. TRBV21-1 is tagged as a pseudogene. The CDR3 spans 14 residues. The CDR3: CASSKVTGNTEAFF. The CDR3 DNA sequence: TGTGCCAGCAGCAAAGTAACAGGGAACACTGAAGCTTTCTTT.

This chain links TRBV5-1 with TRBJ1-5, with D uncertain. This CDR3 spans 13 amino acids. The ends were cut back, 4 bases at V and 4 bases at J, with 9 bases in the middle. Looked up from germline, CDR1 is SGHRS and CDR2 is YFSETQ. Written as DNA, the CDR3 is TGCGCCAGCAGCCCGGAGGGAAATCAGCCCCAGCATTTT. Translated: CASSPEGNQPQHF. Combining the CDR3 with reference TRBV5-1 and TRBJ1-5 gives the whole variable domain KAGVTQTPRYLIKTRGQQVTLSCSPISGHRSVSWYQQTPGQGLQFLFEYFSETQRNKGNFPGRFSGRQFSNSRSEMNVSTLELGDSALYLCASSPEGNQPQHFGDGTRLSIL.

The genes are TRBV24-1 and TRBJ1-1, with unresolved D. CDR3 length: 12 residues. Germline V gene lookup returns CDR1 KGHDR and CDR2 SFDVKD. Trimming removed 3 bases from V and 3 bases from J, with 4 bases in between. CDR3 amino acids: CATSDRDTEAFF. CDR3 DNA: TGTGCCACCAGTGATCGTGACACTGAAGCTTTCTTT.

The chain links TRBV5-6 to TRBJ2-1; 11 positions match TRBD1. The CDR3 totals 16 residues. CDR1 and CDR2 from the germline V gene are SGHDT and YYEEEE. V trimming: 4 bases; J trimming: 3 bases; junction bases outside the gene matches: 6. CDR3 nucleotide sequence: TGTGCCAGCAGCCGGTCCGGGACAGGGGGCTACAATGAGCAGTTCTTC. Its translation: CASSRSGTGGYNEQFF.

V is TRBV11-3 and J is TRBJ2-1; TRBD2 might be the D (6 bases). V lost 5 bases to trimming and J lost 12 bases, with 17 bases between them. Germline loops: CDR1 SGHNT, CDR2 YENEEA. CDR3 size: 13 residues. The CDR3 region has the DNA TGTGCCAGCAGCCTGACGGGAGTTGGGTTGCAGTTCTTC. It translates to CASSLTGVGLQFF.

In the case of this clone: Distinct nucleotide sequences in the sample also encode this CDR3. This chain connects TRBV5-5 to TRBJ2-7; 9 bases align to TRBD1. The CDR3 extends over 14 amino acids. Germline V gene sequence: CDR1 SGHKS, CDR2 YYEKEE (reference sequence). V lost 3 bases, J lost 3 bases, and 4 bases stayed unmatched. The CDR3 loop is CASSSPGQGYEQYF. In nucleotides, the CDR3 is TGTGCCAGCAGCTCGCCGGGACAGGGCTACGAGCAGTACTTC.

The CDR3 coding sequence is TGTGCCAGCAGCCAAGATCAGGGAAATAACGAGCAGTACTTC. The encoded protein is CASSQDQGNNEQYF. This chain links TRBV14 with TRBJ2-7; D may be TRBD1 (5 bases). The CDR3 has 14 amino acids. CDR1 is SGHDN and CDR2 is FVKESK in the germline V gene. V was shortened by 0 bases and J by 5 bases, with 11 bases between the two germline ends.

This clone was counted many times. The CDR3 DNA reads as TGTGCCAGCAGTTTATGGGGACAGAGTAACACTGAAGCTTTCTTT. The encoded protein is CASSLWGQSNTEAFF. The chain combines TRBV27 with TRBJ1-1, with 7 bases aligning to TRBD1. The CDR3 has 15 amino acids. With V trimmed by 1 base and J by 2 bases, 4 bases remained unmatched. The germline gives CDR1 MNHEY, CDR2 SMNVEV (reference sequence).

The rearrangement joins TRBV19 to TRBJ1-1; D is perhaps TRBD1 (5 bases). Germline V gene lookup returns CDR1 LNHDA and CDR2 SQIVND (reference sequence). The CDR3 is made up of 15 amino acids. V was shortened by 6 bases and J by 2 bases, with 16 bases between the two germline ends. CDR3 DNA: TGTGCCAGTAGGTTTACAAGGCAGGGCAACACTGAAGCTTTCTTT. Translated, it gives CASRFTRQGNTEAFF.

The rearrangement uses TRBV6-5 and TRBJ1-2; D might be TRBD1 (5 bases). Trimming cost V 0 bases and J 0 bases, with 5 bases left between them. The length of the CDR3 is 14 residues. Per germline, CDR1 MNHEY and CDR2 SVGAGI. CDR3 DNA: TGTGCCAGCAGTTACTCGACAGCTAACTATGGCTACACCTTC. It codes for CASSYSTANYGYTF.

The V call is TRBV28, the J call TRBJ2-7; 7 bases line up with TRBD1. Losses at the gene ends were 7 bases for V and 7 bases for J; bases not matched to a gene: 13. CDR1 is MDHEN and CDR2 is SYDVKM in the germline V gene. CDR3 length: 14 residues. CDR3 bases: TGTGCCAGCAAACGGGACAGCGCTCCGAGAGAGCAGTACTTC. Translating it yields CASKRDSAPREQYF.

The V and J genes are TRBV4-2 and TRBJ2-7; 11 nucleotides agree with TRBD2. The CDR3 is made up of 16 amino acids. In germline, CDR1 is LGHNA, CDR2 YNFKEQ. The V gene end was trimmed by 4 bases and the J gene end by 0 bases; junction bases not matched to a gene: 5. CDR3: CASSPALAGGSYEQYF. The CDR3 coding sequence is TGTGCCAGCAGCCCCGCCCTAGCGGGGGGCTCCTACGAGCAGTACTTC.

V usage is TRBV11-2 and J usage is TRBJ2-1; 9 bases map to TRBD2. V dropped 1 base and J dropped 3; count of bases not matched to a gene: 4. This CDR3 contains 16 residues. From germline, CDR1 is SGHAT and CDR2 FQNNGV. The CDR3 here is CASSLGRLAVYNEQFF. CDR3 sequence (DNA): TGTGCCAGCAGCTTAGGACGACTAGCGGTCTACAATGAGCAGTTCTTC.

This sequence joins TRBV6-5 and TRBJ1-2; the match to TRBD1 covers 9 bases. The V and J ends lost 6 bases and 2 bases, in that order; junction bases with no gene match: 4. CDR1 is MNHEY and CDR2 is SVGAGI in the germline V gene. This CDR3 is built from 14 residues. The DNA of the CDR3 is TGTGCCAGCAGGGACAGGGGTACGAACTATGGCTACACCTTC. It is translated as CASRDRGTNYGYTF.

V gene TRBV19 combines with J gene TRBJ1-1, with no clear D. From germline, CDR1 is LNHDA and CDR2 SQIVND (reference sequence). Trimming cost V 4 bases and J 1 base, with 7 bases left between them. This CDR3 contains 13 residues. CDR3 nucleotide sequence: TGTGCCAGTAGTAGATACAGGAACACTGAAGCTTTCTTT. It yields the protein CASSRYRNTEAFF.

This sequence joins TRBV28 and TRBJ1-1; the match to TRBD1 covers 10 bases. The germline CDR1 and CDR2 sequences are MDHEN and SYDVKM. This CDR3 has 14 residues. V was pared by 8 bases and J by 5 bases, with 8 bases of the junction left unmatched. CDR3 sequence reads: CASETGGVQTEAFF. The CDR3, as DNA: TGTGCCAGCGAGACAGGGGGCGTGCAAACTGAAGCTTTCTTT.

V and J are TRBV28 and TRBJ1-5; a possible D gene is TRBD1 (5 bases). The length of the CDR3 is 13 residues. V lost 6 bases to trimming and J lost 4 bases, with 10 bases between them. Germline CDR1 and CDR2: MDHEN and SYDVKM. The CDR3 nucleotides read TGTGCCAGCAGGGGGGGTGGGAATCAGCCCCAGCATTTT. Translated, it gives CASRGGGNQPQHF. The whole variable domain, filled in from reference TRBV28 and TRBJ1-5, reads DVKVTQSSRYLVKRTGEKVFLECVQDMDHENMFWYRQDPGLGLRLIYFSYDVKMKEKGDIPEGYSVSREKKERFSLILESASTNQTSMYLCASRGGGNQPQHFGDGTRLSIL.

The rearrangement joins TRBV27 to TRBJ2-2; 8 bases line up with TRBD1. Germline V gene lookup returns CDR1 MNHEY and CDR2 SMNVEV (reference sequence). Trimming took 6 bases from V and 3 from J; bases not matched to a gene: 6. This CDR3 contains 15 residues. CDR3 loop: CASSLQGGYTGELFF. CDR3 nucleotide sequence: TGTGCCAGCAGCCTACAGGGGGGTTACACCGGGGAGCTGTTTTTT.

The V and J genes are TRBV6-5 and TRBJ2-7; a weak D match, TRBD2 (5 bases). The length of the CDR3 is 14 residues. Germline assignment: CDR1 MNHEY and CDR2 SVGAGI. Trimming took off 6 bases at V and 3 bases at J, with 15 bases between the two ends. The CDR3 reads CASSPEERSYEQYF. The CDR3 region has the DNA TGTGCCAGCAGCCCGGAAGAGCGGAGCTACGAGCAGTACTTC.

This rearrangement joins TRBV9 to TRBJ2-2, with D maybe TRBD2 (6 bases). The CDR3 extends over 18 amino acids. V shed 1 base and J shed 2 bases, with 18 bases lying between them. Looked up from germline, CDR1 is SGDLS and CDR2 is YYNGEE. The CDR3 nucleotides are TGTGCCAGCAGCGTACGGCTAGCGCCCGGGGAAAACACCGGGGAGCTGTTTTTT. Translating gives CASSVRLAPGENTGELFF.

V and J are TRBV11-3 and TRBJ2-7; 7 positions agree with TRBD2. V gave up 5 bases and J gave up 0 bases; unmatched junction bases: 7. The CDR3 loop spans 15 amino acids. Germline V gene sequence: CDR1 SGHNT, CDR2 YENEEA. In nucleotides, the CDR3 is TGTGCCAGCAGCGGGCAGCGGGGACTCTCCTACGAGCAGTACTTC. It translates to CASSGQRGLSYEQYF. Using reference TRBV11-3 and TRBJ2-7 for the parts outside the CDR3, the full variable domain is EAGVVQSPRYKIIEKKQPVAFWCNPISGHNTLYWYLQNLGQGPELLIRYENEEAVDDSQLPKDRFSAERLKGVDSTLKIQPAELGDSAVYLCASSGQRGLSYEQYFGPGTRLTVT.